The present T cell receptor beta chain was sequenced within a study of a mutant IDH1 vaccine in newly diagnosed glioma. The CDR3 is 15 amino acids. Germline CDR1 and CDR2: SGHTA and FQGNSA. Trimming left V 5 bases short and J 0 bases short, with 11 bases between. Study-wide points: Pseudoprogression seemed unrelated to changes in top peripheral T cell clonotypes.

Points on this clone: Its specificity is not known.

Sequencing used immunoSEQ multiplex PCR; TCRdb keeps in-frame clones, though not all of them. This sample has approximately 88,000 clones; about four fifths occur once, and the top ten carry roughly 7%. As to time point: baseline, week 1 (first vaccination visit). Treatment: pre-vaccination baseline after standard-of-care therapy. Astrocytomas found in donors were new, WHO grade 3 or 4, IDH1-mutant and ATRX-lost. This specimen consisted of PBMCs, obtained from a glioma patient treated with radiotherapy, temozolomide or both. The rearrangement joins TRBV7-2 to TRBJ2-1; D gene uncertain. This TCR was recovered from a man in his forties with glioma. CDR3 sequence reads: CASSQNVGSYNEQFF. CDR3 nucleotide sequence: TGTGCCAGCAGCCAGAATGTAGGCTCCTACAATGAGCAGTTCTTC.